Following are 16 T cell receptor beta chains from one sample sequenced in a study of blood T cells in healthy people across ages. Together with a sample-barcoded 5' primer, a J-beta primer mix was included in a second PCR lasting about 7 to 12 cycles. TCRdb redid the calling of the 5' RACE reads with MiXCR, one entry per CDR3 protein. The sample lists more than 700,000 distinct CDR3 sequences, about 48% occurring once. Sequencing was performed on blood. The receptors come from a man of 80 years or more in good health.

The chain carries TRBV29-1 and TRBJ2-7, with D possibly matching TRBD2 (6 bases). V was cut by 4 bases and J by 3 bases, with 10 bases left in between. The length of the CDR3 is 12 residues. Germline V gene data show CDR1 as SQVTM and CDR2 as ANQGSEA. Written as DNA, the CDR3 is TGCAGCGTTGGCGGGACCCTCTACGAGCAGTACTTC. This translates into CSVGGTLYEQYF.

This clonotype turned up a few times. The chain uses TRBV5-1 and TRBJ2-2; 8 nucleotides line up with TRBD1. Germline V CDR1 and CDR2: SGHRS, YFSETQ. V lost 9 bases, J lost 2 bases, and 6 bases stayed unmatched. The CDR3 runs 14 residues. This CDR3 reads CATEGTGNTGELFF. The CDR3, as DNA: TGCGCCACTGAGGGGACAGGAAACACCGGGGAGCTGTTTTTT.

The V call is TRBV27, the J call TRBJ1-2, with TRBD1 as a possible D gene (6 bases). Germline CDR1 MNHEY, CDR2 SMNVEV (reference sequence). The CDR3 sequence is 14 residues long. V lost 2 bases to trimming and J lost 8 bases, with 15 bases between them. The CDR3 sequence is CASSLTGGAQGYTF. As DNA, the CDR3 is TGTGCCAGCAGTTTAACGGGGGGGGCGCAGGGCTACACCTTC.

Ten or more counts support this clonotype. This chain links TRBV29-1 with TRBJ2-7, with 7 bases lining up with TRBD1. The CDR3 covers 12 residues. The V gene end was trimmed by 6 bases and the J gene end by 2 bases; junction bases not matched to a gene: 4. From germline, CDR1 is SQVTM and CDR2 ANQGSEA. CDR3 region: CSVTGTAYEQYF. CDR3 nucleotide sequence: TGCAGCGTCACCGGGACAGCCTACGAGCAGTACTTC.

V gene TRBV24-1 combines with J gene TRBJ2-3, with D possibly TRBD2 on 6 matching bases. This CDR3 region has 17 residues. CDR1 is KGHDR, CDR2 SFDVKD, per germline. The V gene lost 3 bases and the J gene lost 2 bases, with 17 bases spanning the gap. CDR3 sequence reads: CATSDRRRRASTDTQYF. The CDR3 nucleotides read TGTGCCACCAGTGATCGAAGGAGGAGGGCTTCCACAGATACGCAGTATTTT.

The chain carries TRBV5-1 and TRBJ1-4; a possible D gene is TRBD1 (5 bases). Germline V gene lookup returns CDR1 SGHRS and CDR2 YFSETQ. The CDR3 loop spans 13 amino acids. Trimming pared 4 bases from V and 3 bases from J, leaving 7 bases between. As DNA, the CDR3 is TGCGCCAGCAGCCGGACACCTAATGAAAAACTGTTTTTT. Protein: CASSRTPNEKLFF.

This clonotype appeared a single time. The chain uses TRBV14 and TRBJ2-6; D not certain. Trimming took 4 bases from V and 0 from J, leaving 13 bases between them. The CDR3 runs 17 residues. From germline, CDR1 is SGHDN and CDR2 FVKESK. The CDR3 spells CASSLDKSISGANVLTF. The CDR3 nucleotides read TGTGCCAGCAGCCTAGATAAATCGATCTCTGGGGCCAACGTCCTGACTTTC.

The rearrangement uses TRBV12-3 or TRBV12-4 and TRBJ2-1, with TRBD2 matching over 7 bases. J lost 14 bases, V lost 6 bases, and 7 bases had no gene match. The CDR3 is 11 residues long. The DNA for the CDR3 is TGTGCCAGCAGAGCCCGGGACTACAAGTTCTTC. Residues: CASRARDYKFF.

In nucleotides, the CDR3 is TGCAGTGCTAGAAGGACAGGGGGGACAACTAATGAAAAACTGTTTTTT. Amino acid sequence: CSARRTGGTTNEKLFF. This sequence joins TRBV20-1 and TRBJ1-4; 10 bases are a match to TRBD1. V dropped 2 bases and J dropped 0; count of bases not matched to a gene: 3. In germline, CDR1 is DFQATT, CDR2 SNEGSKA (reference sequence). This CDR3 region has 16 residues.

V usage is TRBV29-1 and J usage is TRBJ2-3; D ambiguous. Germline V gene sequence: CDR1 SQVTM, CDR2 ANQGSEA. The CDR3 extends over 12 amino acids. V was cut by 3 bases and J by 0 bases, with 4 bases left in between. CDR3 sequence: CSVEESTDTQYF. The CDR3 nucleotides read TGCAGCGTTGAGGAGAGCACAGATACGCAGTATTTT.

Details on this clonotype: Since a much larger clone is just one base distant, this may be a read error. CDR3 in amino acids: CSGVTGTHVQYF. CDR3 nucleotide sequence: TGCAGCGGAGTGACAGGGACGCACGTGCAGTACTTC. The rearrangement uses TRBV29-1 and TRBJ2-4, with 7 bases that match TRBD1. This CDR3 region has 12 residues. CDR1 is SQVTM and CDR2 is ANQGSEA in the germline V gene. The V gene end was trimmed by 7 bases and the J gene end by 13 bases; junction bases not matched to a gene: 13.

V usage is TRBV5-1 and J usage is TRBJ2-1; 12 nucleotides agree with TRBD2. Trimming cost V 4 bases and J 3 bases; bases outside gene matches: 8. The CDR3 covers 17 residues. The V gene's germline CDR1 is SGHRS and CDR2 YFSETQ. CDR3 sequence reads: CASSQTSGRINYNEQFF. CDR3 in DNA: TGCGCCAGCAGCCAGACTAGCGGGAGAATTAACTACAATGAGCAGTTCTTC.

V gene TRBV13 combines with J gene TRBJ1-6; D might be TRBD1 (5 bases). Germline CDR1 and CDR2: PRHDT and FYEKMQ (reference sequence). Between the trimmed V and J ends, which lost 0 bases and 10 bases, there was a span of 10 bases. The CDR3 has 14 residues. The CDR3, as DNA: TGTGCCAGCAGCTTAGGCCCCGGGGCCTCACCCCTCCACTTT. This encodes CASSLGPGASPLHF.

CDR3 loop: CASSVATGGGQETQYF. For the CDR3, the DNA is TGTGCCAGCAGCGTAGCTACGGGGGGCGGCCAAGAGACCCAGTACTTC. V gene TRBV9 combines with J gene TRBJ2-5, with D tentatively TRBD2 (7 bases). The V end lost 0 bases, the J end lost 1 base, and 13 bases lay between the germline ends. The CDR3 is 16 residues long. Germline CDR1 and CDR2: SGDLS and YYNGEE.

This clonotype was counted only a few times. The genes are TRBV15 and TRBJ2-1; a possible D gene is TRBD1 (6 bases). V gave up 6 bases and J gave up 7 bases, with 10 bases separating them. The CDR3 length is 12 residues. CDR1 is LNHNV, CDR2 YYDKDF, per germline (reference sequence). The CDR3 region has the DNA TGTGCCACCAGTCAACAGGGAAATGAGCAGTTCTTC. Its protein is CATSQQGNEQFF.

The rearrangement links TRBV20-1 to TRBJ2-3; D gene uncertain. V lost 5 bases and J 1 base, leaving 16 bases between the germline ends. Germline lookup yields CDR1 DFQATT and CDR2 SNEGSKA (reference sequence). The CDR3 totals 15 residues. CDR3 sequence (DNA): TGCAGTGCTGGGTCCCGGCATGTCGGCACAGATACGCAGTATTTT. Its translation is CSAGSRHVGTDTQYF.